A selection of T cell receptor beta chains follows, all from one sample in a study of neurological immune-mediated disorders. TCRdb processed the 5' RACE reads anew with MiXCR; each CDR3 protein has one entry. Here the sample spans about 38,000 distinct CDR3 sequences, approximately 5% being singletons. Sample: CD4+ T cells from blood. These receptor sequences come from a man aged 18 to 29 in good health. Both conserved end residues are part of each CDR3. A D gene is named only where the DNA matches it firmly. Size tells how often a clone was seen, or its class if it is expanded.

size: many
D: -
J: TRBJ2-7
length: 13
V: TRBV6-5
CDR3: CASSRQGTYEQYF
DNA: TGTGCCAGCAGTAGGCAGGGCACCTACGAGCAGTACTTC

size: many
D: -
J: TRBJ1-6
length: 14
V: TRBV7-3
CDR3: CASSLSGDGSPLHF
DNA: TGTGCCAGCAGCTTATCAGGGGATGGATCACCCCTCCACTTT

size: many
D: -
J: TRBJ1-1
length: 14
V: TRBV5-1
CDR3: CASSFGILGTEAFF
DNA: TGCGCCAGCAGCTTCGGTATCCTGGGAACTGAAGCTTTCTTT

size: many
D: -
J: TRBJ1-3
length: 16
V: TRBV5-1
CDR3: CASSLGRSWAGNTIYF
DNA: TGCGCCAGCAGCTTGGGACGGTCGTGGGCCGGAAACACCATATATTTT

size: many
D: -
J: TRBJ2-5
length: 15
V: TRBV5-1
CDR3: CASSLQLGVQETQYF
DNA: TGCGCCAGCAGCTTGCAATTGGGAGTACAAGAGACCCAGTACTTC

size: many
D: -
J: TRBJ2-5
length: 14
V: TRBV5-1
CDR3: CASSLVPGQETQYF
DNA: TGCGCCAGCAGCTTGGTGCCAGGACAAGAGACCCAGTACTTC

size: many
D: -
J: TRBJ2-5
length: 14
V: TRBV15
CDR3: CATSSPSLGETQYF
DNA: TGTGCCACCAGCAGCCCCAGCCTAGGGGAGACCCAGTACTTC

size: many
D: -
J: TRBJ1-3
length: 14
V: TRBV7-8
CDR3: CASSFADSGNTIYF
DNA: TGTGCCAGCAGCTTCGCGGATTCTGGAAACACCATATATTTT

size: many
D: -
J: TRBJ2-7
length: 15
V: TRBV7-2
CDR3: CASSLKGHLSYEQYF
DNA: TGTGCCAGCAGCTTAAAGGGACACCTCTCCTACGAGCAGTACTTC

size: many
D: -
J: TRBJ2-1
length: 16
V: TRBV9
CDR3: CASSVGGGRLYNEQFF
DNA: TGTGCCAGCAGCGTAGGTGGTGGGCGCTTGTACAATGAGCAGTTCTTC

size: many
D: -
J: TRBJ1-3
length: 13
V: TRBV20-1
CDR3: CSARSSSGNTIYF
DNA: TGCAGTGCTAGAAGCAGTTCTGGAAACACCATATATTTT